The clone carrying this T cell receptor beta chain appeared once. The sample originates from a study of T cell changes during pregnancy in multiple sclerosis. Sequencing used immunoSEQ multiplex PCR; TCRdb keeps in-frame clones, though not all of them. The sample holds about 64,000 clones; 80% to 95% are singletons and the top ten take roughly 1.3%. The sample in question was peripheral blood, obtained in the second trimester of pregnancy. This receptor was taken from a female donor with multiple sclerosis, enrolled in a pregnancy study.

The CDR3 reads CASVPGTGGETEAFF. For the CDR3, the DNA is TGTGCCAGCGTCCCCGGGACAGGGGGTGAGACTGAAGCTTTCTTT. V usage is TRBV2 and J usage is TRBJ1-1; the match to TRBD1 covers 11 bases. Unmatched junction bases numbered 10, after V lost 8 bases and J lost 5 bases. CDR3 length equals 15 residues. CDR1 and CDR2 (germline): SNHLY, FYNNEI.